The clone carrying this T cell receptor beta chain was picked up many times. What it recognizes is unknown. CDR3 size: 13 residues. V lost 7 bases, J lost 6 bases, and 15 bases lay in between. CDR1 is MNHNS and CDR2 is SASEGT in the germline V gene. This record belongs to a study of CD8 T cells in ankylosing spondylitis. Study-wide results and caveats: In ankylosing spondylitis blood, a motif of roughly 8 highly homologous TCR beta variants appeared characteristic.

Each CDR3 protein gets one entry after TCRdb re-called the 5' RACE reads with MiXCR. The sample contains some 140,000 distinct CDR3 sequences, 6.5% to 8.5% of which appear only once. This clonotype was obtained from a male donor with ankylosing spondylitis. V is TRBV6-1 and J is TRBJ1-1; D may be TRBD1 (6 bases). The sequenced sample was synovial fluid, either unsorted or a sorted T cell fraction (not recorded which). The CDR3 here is CASKVGGLPEAFF. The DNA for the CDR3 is TGTGCCAGCAAGGTCGGGGGGCTTCCTGAAGCTTTCTTT.